This entry lists 22 T cell receptor beta chains sequenced from one sample in a study of T cells in Graves' hyperthyroidism and ophthalmopathy. What was amplified from RNA transcripts were TCR beta CDR3 regions. The TCR CDR3 first-round RT-PCR relied on the HTBI primer set. TCRdb recomputed calls from the multiplex PCR reads with MiXCR, one row per CDR3 protein. The top ten clones hold around 15% of a sample with about 720,000 distinct CDR3 sequences, around 19% of them seen once. Sequenced input: blood. All receptors derive from a woman aged 45 to 65 with Graves' hyperthyroidism that later progressed to Graves' ophthalmopathy.

The chain combines TRBV9 with TRBJ2-2; 9 bases align to TRBD2. The junction had 11 bases not matched to a gene; V was cut back by 6 bases and J by 5 bases. The CDR3 totals 16 residues. In germline, CDR1 is SGDLS, CDR2 YYNGEE. CDR3 coding DNA: TGTGCCAGCACCAAGACCGGTAGCGGGGGAACCGGGGAGCTGTTTTTT. Residues: CASTKTGSGGTGELFF.

The V gene is TRBV3-1, the J gene TRBJ1-2; the D is unclear. The V and J ends lost 6 bases and 13 bases respectively, with 15 bases between them. The CDR3 totals 11 residues. Germline CDR1 and CDR2: LGHDT and YNNKEL (reference sequence). CDR3 nucleotide sequence: TGTGCCAGCAGATTGGGTACCCATAGCACCTTC. Translation: CASRLGTHSTF.

DNA for the CDR3: TGTGCCAGCAGCTTAGGATCTGGTCGGGGGGGCTCACCCCTCCACTTT. This sequence encodes CASSLGSGRGGSPLHF. V is TRBV7-9 and J is TRBJ1-6, with D maybe TRBD1 (6 bases). CDR3 length: 16 residues. Trimming left V 1 base short and J 10 bases short, with 17 bases between. Germline V lookup: CDR1 SEHNR, CDR2 FQNEAQ (reference sequence).

The chain carries TRBV6-2 or TRBV6-3 and TRBJ1-2, with D possibly being TRBD1 (6 bases). Germline V gene sequence: CDR1 MNHEY, CDR2 SVGEGT. This CDR3 spans 14 amino acids. Trimming cost V 6 bases and J 4 bases, with 15 bases left between them. Written as DNA, the CDR3 is TGTGCCAGCAGACTCTCCGGACAGCTCTATGGCTACACCTTC. Translating it yields CASRLSGQLYGYTF.

In its sample, this clonotype was seen many times. The gene calls are TRBV3-1 and TRBJ2-1; D might be TRBD2 (5 bases). The CDR3 has 15 amino acids. Germline values: CDR1 LGHDT, CDR2 YNNKEL (reference sequence). V was clipped by 0 bases and J by 6 bases, with 12 bases between them. Written as DNA, the CDR3 is TGTGCCAGCAGCCAAGAGGAACTAGTAGCCAATGAGCAGTTCTTC. Protein product: CASSQEELVANEQFF.

This clonotype has more than one count but fewer than ten. The chain joins TRBV6-2 or TRBV6-3 to TRBJ1-6; 8 positions match TRBD1. V was pared by 6 bases and J by 10 bases, with 5 bases of the junction left unmatched. The CDR3 spans 13 residues. CDR1 is MNHEY and CDR2 is SVGEGT in the germline V gene. The CDR3 nucleotides are TGTGCCAGCAGGGACAGGGTTGGGTCACCCCTCCACTTT. Translating it yields CASRDRVGSPLHF.

The J gene is TRBJ2-7, the V gene TRBV5-1; 7 nucleotides line up with TRBD2. Losses at the gene ends were 4 bases for V and 0 bases for J; bases not matched to a gene: 4. The CDR3 contains 14 residues. Per the germline V gene, CDR1 is SGHRS and CDR2 is YFSETQ. The CDR3 loop reads CASSGTKSSYEQYF. CDR3 nucleotides: TGCGCCAGCAGCGGGACTAAAAGCTCCTACGAGCAGTACTTC. The variable domain in full, with the rest retrieved from reference TRBV5-1 and TRBJ2-7, is KAGVTQTPRYLIKTRGQQVTLSCSPISGHRSVSWYQQTPGQGLQFLFEYFSETQRNKGNFPGRFSGRQFSNSRSEMNVSTLELGDSALYLCASSGTKSSYEQYFGPGTRLTVT.

V gene TRBV9 combines with J gene TRBJ1-5; D is ambiguous. This CDR3 contains 17 residues. V was clipped by 0 bases and J by 5 bases, with 18 bases between them. Germline V gives CDR1 SGDLS, CDR2 YYNGEE. CDR3 nucleotides: TGTGCCAGCAGCGTAGTTGGGAGACCGGGTTTCCATCAGCCCCAGCATTTT. Translation gives CASSVVGRPGFHQPQHF.

This clonotype was seen many times. The chain is built from TRBV20-1 and TRBJ2-5; the D call may be TRBD1 or TRBD2 (5 bases each). The germline V gene encodes CDR1 DFQATT and CDR2 SNEGSKA (reference sequence). Trimming left V 3 bases short and J 2 bases short, with 16 bases between. The CDR3 has 15 amino acids. The CDR3 here is CSARDLRGVQETQYF. CDR3 nucleotides: TGCAGTGCTAGGGACCTTCGGGGCGTTCAAGAGACCCAGTACTTC.

The chain has TRBV20-1 and TRBJ1-1; D gene uncertain. Trimming left V 4 bases short and J 2 bases short, with 17 bases between. Germline V gene sequence: CDR1 DFQATT, CDR2 SNEGSKA (reference sequence). The CDR3 length is 15 residues. The CDR3 region has the DNA TGCAGTGCTACCATCCATGACAAGGCCAACACTGAAGCTTTCTTT. Translating it yields CSATIHDKANTEAFF.

This clonotype was found a few times. This chain connects TRBV24-1 to TRBJ2-3; 9 positions match TRBD2. With 4 bases clipped from V and 5 bases from J, the junction kept 9 bases outside the gene matches. The germline gives CDR1 KGHDR, CDR2 SFDVKD. This CDR3 is built from 16 residues. CDR3 amino acids: CATSEISGGKGDTQYF. The CDR3 coding sequence is TGTGCCACCAGTGAAATTAGCGGGGGAAAGGGAGATACGCAGTATTTT.

This clonotype has more than one count but fewer than ten. The J gene is TRBJ2-7, the V gene TRBV30; D uncertain. Germline V lookup: CDR1 GTSNPN, CDR2 SVGIG (reference sequence). This CDR3 spans 12 amino acids. Trimming shortened V by 2 bases and J by 4 bases, and 9 bases separated the two germline ends. The CDR3 region has the DNA TGTGCCTGGAGTATTATTGGTTACGAGCAGTACTTC. This translates into CAWSIIGYEQYF.

This clonotype was detected ten times or more. The V call is TRBV11-2, the J call TRBJ1-4; 7 bases agree with TRBD1. This CDR3 region has 15 residues. Looked up from germline, CDR1 is SGHAT and CDR2 is FQNNGV. After removal of 5 bases from V and 3 bases from J, the junction contained 6 bases not matched to a gene. The CDR3 loop reads CASSIAGQSNEKLFF. CDR3 nucleotide sequence: TGTGCCAGCAGCATAGCGGGACAGTCTAATGAAAAACTGTTTTTT. Full variable domain (missing parts from reference TRBV11-2 and TRBJ1-4): EAGVAQSPRYKIIEKRQSVAFWCNPISGHATLYWYQQILGQGPKLLIQFQNNGVVDDSQLPKDRFSAERLKGVDSTLKIQPAKLEDSAVYLCASSIAGQSNEKLFFGSGTQLSVL.

This clonotype appeared many times. The chain has TRBV6-6 and TRBJ1-2, with D possibly being TRBD1 (5 bases). The CDR3 length is 14 residues. The V and J ends lost 2 bases and 5 bases respectively, with 12 bases between them. Germline V gene data show CDR1 as MNHNY and CDR2 as SVGAGI (reference sequence). The CDR3 DNA reads TGTGCCAGCAGTTACAGCCCGACAGTTTATGGCTACACCTTC. This encodes CASSYSPTVYGYTF.

The chain combines TRBV4-1 with TRBJ1-1; 8 bases align to TRBD1. Per the germline V gene, CDR1 is MGHRA and CDR2 is YSYEKL. V lost 1 base and J lost 3; bases outside the gene matches: 7. This CDR3 contains 16 residues. The CDR3 DNA sequence: TGCGCCAGCAGCCAAGTAGTCGCAGGGGGCTACACTGAAGCTTTCTTT. This gives the protein CASSQVVAGGYTEAFF.

This clonotype was seen repeatedly, ten times or more. The chain has TRBV20-1 and TRBJ1-2, with D uncertain. Looked up from germline, CDR1 is DFQATT and CDR2 is SNEGSKA (reference sequence). CDR3 length: 12 amino acids. Trimming shortened V by 6 bases and J by 0 bases, and 8 bases separated the two germline ends. CDR3 in amino acids: CSAHGANYGYTF. CDR3 in DNA: TGCAGTGCCCACGGGGCTAACTATGGCTACACCTTC.

Only a few counts were recorded for this clonotype. The chain combines TRBV29-1 with TRBJ2-1, with 12 bases lining up with TRBD2. V trimming: 3 bases; J trimming: 6 bases; junction bases outside the gene matches: 3. The length of the CDR3 is 14 residues. The V gene's germline CDR1 is SQVTM and CDR2 ANQGSEA. The CDR3 DNA reads as TGCAGCGTTGATTCTAGCGGGGGGGCCAATGAGCAGTTCTTC. The encoded protein is CSVDSSGGANEQFF.

This clonotype was seen repeatedly, ten times or more. The chain couples TRBV6-1 to TRBJ1-5; D unresolved. Trimming cost V 5 bases and J 9 bases, with 17 bases left between them. Germline CDR1 reads MNHNS; CDR2 reads SASEGT. CDR3 length: 14 residues. This chain's CDR3 is CASSIDGAGRPQHF. CDR3 bases: TGTGCCAGCAGTATAGACGGAGCCGGGAGGCCCCAGCATTTT.

This clonotype was recorded only once. J is TRBJ1-5 and V is TRBV19, with 8 bases fitting TRBD1. Germline CDR1 reads LNHDA; CDR2 reads SQIVND (reference sequence). The CDR3 has 18 amino acids. J was trimmed by 2 bases and V by 9 bases; bases with no gene match: 18. CDR3 DNA sequence: TGTGCCAGCGACGCCCGGGGTCACAGGGGGGGAGGCAATCAGCCCCAGCATTTT. It encodes CASDARGHRGGGNQPQHF.

This clonotype was seen repeatedly, ten times or more. CDR3 bases: TGCAGTGCTATGCGGGGGGTCGGGGAGACCCAGTACTTC. It translates to CSAMRGVGETQYF. The chain carries TRBV20-1 and TRBJ2-5; 8 bases are a match to TRBD2. V was pared by 4 bases and J by 5 bases, with 6 bases of the junction left unmatched. CDR3 length: 13 residues. Germline CDR1 DFQATT, CDR2 SNEGSKA (reference sequence).

This chain joins TRBV5-1 and TRBJ2-7; 11 nucleotides align to TRBD1. Germline CDR1 SGHRS, CDR2 YFSETQ. The CDR3 has 14 amino acids. V shed 3 bases, J shed 5 bases, and the junction held 4 bases outside the gene matches. The CDR3 here is CASSYRDRGNEQYF. The CDR3 DNA reads as TGCGCCAGCAGCTACCGGGACAGGGGGAACGAGCAGTACTTC.

This clonotype was picked up many times. The chain uses TRBV27 and TRBJ1-1, with D possibly TRBD1 on 5 matching bases. V was clipped by 2 bases and J by 0 bases, with 22 bases between them. Looked up from germline, CDR1 is MNHEY and CDR2 is SMNVEV (reference sequence). The CDR3 has 19 amino acids. CDR3 coding DNA: TGTGCCAGCAGTTTAATGAACCCAGGGATGTTTCGCCTGAACACTGAAGCTTTCTTT. Translating gives CASSLMNPGMFRLNTEAFF.